The 2 T cell receptor beta chains below all came from one sample that was sequenced in a study of vaccination and CD4 T cells after COVID-19. Which antigens these TCRs recognize remains unknown. Sample treatment: roughly ten-day PBMC culture with coronavirus spike peptide pools or control peptides (ViraFEST assay). Sequenced with the Oncomine TCR Beta short-read assay was DNA taken from cultured CD4+ T cells. TCRdb recomputed calls from the PCR reads with MiXCR, one row per CDR3 protein. The top ten clones hold around 29% of a sample with under 15,000 distinct CDR3 sequences, just under 75% of them seen once. Sequenced input: CD4+ T cells from blood, cultured in vitro. Every receptor here comes from a human donor who had recovered from COVID-19.

V usage is TRBV7-9 and J usage is TRBJ1-2; D unclear. The germline V gene has CDR1 SEHNR and CDR2 FQNEAQ (reference sequence). V dropped 5 bases and J dropped 4 bases, with 20 bases sitting between them. The CDR3 has 16 residues. CDR3 amino acids: CASSLPPEKRGYGYTF. CDR3 nucleotide sequence: TGTGCCAGCAGCCTCCCCCCGGAAAAACGAGGCTATGGCTACACCTTC.

The CDR3 coding sequence is TGTGCCAGCAGTCCCAAGGACAGGGCAAAGAACACTGAAGCTTTCTTT. Translated: CASSPKDRAKNTEAFF. The chain joins TRBV12-3 or TRBV12-4 to TRBJ1-1, with 8 bases fitting TRBD1. J lost 1 base, V lost 5 bases, and 9 bases had no gene match. The CDR3 is 16 residues long.